Below are 20 T cell receptor beta chains sequenced from a single sample in a study of OX40 agonist ivuxolimab in advanced cancers. Some clones are missing from TCRdb's copy, which holds only in-frame ones; the method was immunoSEQ multiplex PCR. The repertoire has about 70,000 clones, roughly 88% of them found once; the top ten carry over 2.5%. The sample in question was CD4+ or CD8+ T cells sorted from blood, obtained in a trial of the OX40 agonist ivuxolimab. The origin of the receptors is an adult with an advanced solid tumor such as melanoma, head and neck, liver or kidney cancer.

CDR3 in DNA: TGTGCCAGCACCAAGGAAATTAGCAATCAGCCCCAGCATTTT. Residues: CASTKEISNQPQHF. This chain connects TRBV6-5 to TRBJ1-5; D is uncertain. The germline V gene has CDR1 MNHEY and CDR2 SVGAGI. The V end was cut by 7 bases, the J end by 0 bases, with 10 bases between. The CDR3 sequence is 14 residues long.

The V and J genes are TRBV30 and TRBJ1-4; tentatively, D is TRBD1 (5 bases). CDR1 is GTSNPN and CDR2 is SVGIG in the germline V gene (reference sequence). The CDR3 sequence is 17 residues long. V lost 4 bases and J 12 bases, leaving 30 bases between the germline ends. The CDR3 spells CAWTLRGLRTVGGELFF. The CDR3 DNA is TGTGCCTGGACTCTCCGAGGGCTCAGGACGGTTGGGGGTGAACTGTTTTTT.

The chain employs TRBV11-3 and TRBJ2-3, with D possibly TRBD1 on 6 matching bases. The V gene lost 4 bases and the J gene lost 1 base, with 12 bases spanning the gap. This CDR3 region has 15 residues. CDR1 is SGHNT and CDR2 is YENEEA in the germline V gene. Here the CDR3 reads CASSSRRQGTDTQYF. The CDR3 DNA reads as TGTGCCAGCAGCTCGCGGAGACAGGGCACAGATACGCAGTATTTT.

This chain uses TRBV2 with TRBJ2-3; D is possibly TRBD2 (7 bases). Germline CDR1 is SNHLY and CDR2 is FYNNEI. Deletions cut 4 bases from V and 6 bases from J, with 17 bases between. This CDR3 has 15 residues. CDR3 amino acids: CASSGGGGHLDTQYF. CDR3 sequence (DNA): TGTGCCAGCAGTGGTGGCGGGGGCCACTTGGATACGCAGTATTTT.

This clone has a handful of counts. The chain combines TRBV25-1 with TRBJ1-6, with D possibly matching TRBD1 (5 bases). V was cut by 3 bases and J by 9 bases, with 12 bases left in between. CDR1 is MGHDK, CDR2 SYGVNS, per germline. This CDR3 has 14 residues. CDR3 nucleotides: TGTGCCAGCAGTGACCTAAGGGGAGGTTCACCCCTCCACTTT. Its protein is CASSDLRGGSPLHF.

The chain has TRBV4-3 and TRBJ2-6; D is unresolved. The CDR3 totals 15 residues. The germline gives CDR1 LGHNA, CDR2 YSLEER. Trimming took off 1 base at V and 1 base at J, with 5 bases between the two ends. The CDR3 nucleotides are TGCGCCAGCAGCCAAGGGACGTCTGGGGCCAACGTCCTGACTTTC. Protein sequence: CASSQGTSGANVLTF.

The gene calls are TRBV5-1 and TRBJ1-4, with D uncertain. V was pared by 6 bases and J by 3 bases, with 6 bases between. Germline loops: CDR1 SGHRS, CDR2 YFSETQ. This CDR3 contains 12 residues. The CDR3 DNA is TGCGCCAGCATGGACTCTAATGAAAAACTGTTTTTT. Residues: CASMDSNEKLFF.

This chain links TRBV2 with TRBJ2-3; no clear D gene. The V end was cut by 8 bases, the J end by 5 bases, with 20 bases between. CDR1 and CDR2 (germline): SNHLY, FYNNEI. CDR3 length: 15 residues. For the CDR3, the DNA is TGTGCCAGCGGTCGGGCCGAGAGTCTAGGAGATACGCAGTATTTT. Translating it yields CASGRAESLGDTQYF.

In this sample, this clone turned up once. The chain recombines TRBV18 with TRBJ1-3; D is ambiguous. The CDR3 loop spans 16 amino acids. V was trimmed by 2 bases and J by 0 bases, leaving 11 bases between them. Germline CDR1 is KGHSH and CDR2 is LQKENI. The CDR3 sequence: CASSPFQTPSGNTIYF. The CDR3 region has the DNA TGTGCCAGCTCACCATTCCAGACCCCCTCTGGAAACACCATATATTTT. Combining the CDR3 with reference TRBV18 and TRBJ1-3 gives the whole variable domain NAGVMQNPRHLVRRRGQEARLRCSPMKGHSHVYWYRQLPEEGLKFMVYLQKENIIDESGMPKERFSAEFPKEGPSILRIQQVVRGDSAAYFCASSPFQTPSGNTIYFGEGSWLTVV.

This clone came up once. This chain connects TRBV7-2 to TRBJ1-1; D is unresolved. Germline V gives CDR1 SGHTA, CDR2 FQGNSA. V lost 3 bases and J 5 bases, leaving 10 bases between the germline ends. This CDR3 spans 13 amino acids. The CDR3 region is CASSFNGRTEAFF. CDR3 DNA: TGTGCCAGCAGCTTCAACGGTCGGACTGAAGCTTTCTTT.

The chain employs TRBV5-1 and TRBJ1-2; 9 bases match TRBD1. CDR1 is SGHRS, CDR2 YFSETQ, per germline. Losses at the gene ends were 0 bases for V and 7 bases for J; bases not matched to a gene: 10. The CDR3 runs to 16 residues. CDR3 coding DNA: TGCGCCAGCAGCTTGGCGGGACAGGGAGGTTCGCGTGGCTACACCTTC. Protein: CASSLAGQGGSRGYTF.

The chain carries TRBV9 and TRBJ1-2, with D possibly being TRBD1 (5 bases). The V end was cut by 3 bases, the J end by 3 bases, with 12 bases between. Germline CDR1 SGDLS, CDR2 YYNGEE. CDR3 length: 14 residues. CDR3 bases: TGTGCCAGCAGCGCAACCGGGACGGACTATGGCTACACCTTC. Protein product: CASSATGTDYGYTF. Complete variable domain (other parts from reference TRBV9 and TRBJ1-2): DSGVTQTPKHLITATGQRVTLRCSPRSGDLSVYWYQQSLDQGLQFLIQYYNGEERAKGNILERFSAQQFPDLHSELNLSSLELGDSALYFCASSATGTDYGYTFGSGTRLTVV.

The chain has TRBV6-1 and TRBJ2-2, with a weak D call TRBD1 (5 bases). The V gene's germline CDR1 is MNHNS and CDR2 SASEGT. The V gene lost 2 bases and the J gene lost 4 bases, with 23 bases spanning the gap. The CDR3 length is 19 residues. The DNA of the CDR3 is TGTGCCAGCAGTGAACCTCCGGTGTTGTCACAGGTATTCACCGGGGAGCTGTTTTTT. Translated: CASSEPPVLSQVFTGELFF.

The chain links TRBV28 to TRBJ2-1; the match to TRBD2 covers 10 bases. Germline V gives CDR1 MDHEN, CDR2 SYDVKM. After removal of 6 bases from V and 4 bases from J, the junction contained 9 bases not matched to a gene. The CDR3 extends over 16 amino acids. Here the CDR3 DNA reads TGTGCCAGCAGCCCGATTCTAGCGGGGGTTTACAATGAGCAGTTCTTC. It is translated as CASSPILAGVYNEQFF.

The V gene is TRBV28, the J gene TRBJ1-6, with D uncertain. CDR3 size: 11 residues. The germline V gene has CDR1 MDHEN and CDR2 SYDVKM. V dropped 8 bases and J dropped 12 bases, with 11 bases sitting between them. CDR3: CASGNDGPLHF. CDR3 DNA sequence: TGTGCCAGCGGGAACGACGGACCCCTCCACTTT.

The chain combines TRBV19 with TRBJ1-6; 10 positions match TRBD1. This CDR3 comprises 15 residues. Germline lookup yields CDR1 LNHDA and CDR2 SQIVND (reference sequence). J lost 13 bases, V lost 6 bases, and 12 bases had no gene match. CDR3 sequence (DNA): TGTGCCAGTAGAGCGGGGACAGGGGTATTCGCGCCCCTCCACTTT. Its protein product is CASRAGTGVFAPLHF.

The chain is built from TRBV6-1 and TRBJ1-1; D remains ambiguous. The length of the CDR3 is 16 residues. The germline V gene encodes CDR1 MNHNS and CDR2 SASEGT. The V gene lost 3 bases and the J gene lost 0 bases, with 14 bases spanning the gap. CDR3 DNA sequence: TGTGCCAGCAGTGAGAGGCGGACCCACCTGAACACTGAAGCTTTCTTT. It codes for CASSERRTHLNTEAFF.

The rearrangement links TRBV6-1 to TRBJ2-1; 7 nucleotides align to TRBD2. J gave up 4 bases and V 0 bases, and 9 bases lay outside the gene matches. The CDR3 covers 17 residues. Germline V gene sequence: CDR1 MNHNS, CDR2 SASEGT. Written as DNA, the CDR3 is TGTGCCAGCAGTGAAGCTCTTGGGGGGGGTTGGTACAATGAGCAGTTCTTC. This codes for CASSEALGGGWYNEQFF.

The chain uses TRBV28 and TRBJ1-2; no firm D call. CDR1 is MDHEN and CDR2 is SYDVKM in the germline V gene. V lost 6 bases, J lost 5 bases, and 13 bases lay in between. This CDR3 comprises 13 residues. The CDR3 DNA is TGTGCCAGCAGCCCTCCCTCCCAATATGGCTACACCTTC. Protein sequence: CASSPPSQYGYTF.

The chain employs TRBV11-2 and TRBJ2-5, with 8 bases aligning to TRBD1. CDR1 is SGHAT and CDR2 is FQNNGV in the germline V gene. The V and J ends lost 4 bases and 6 bases, in that order; junction bases with no gene match: 4. This CDR3 is 13 amino acids long. CDR3 loop: CASSSDREQTQYF. The CDR3 region has the DNA TGTGCCAGCAGCTCGGACAGGGAACAGACCCAGTACTTC.